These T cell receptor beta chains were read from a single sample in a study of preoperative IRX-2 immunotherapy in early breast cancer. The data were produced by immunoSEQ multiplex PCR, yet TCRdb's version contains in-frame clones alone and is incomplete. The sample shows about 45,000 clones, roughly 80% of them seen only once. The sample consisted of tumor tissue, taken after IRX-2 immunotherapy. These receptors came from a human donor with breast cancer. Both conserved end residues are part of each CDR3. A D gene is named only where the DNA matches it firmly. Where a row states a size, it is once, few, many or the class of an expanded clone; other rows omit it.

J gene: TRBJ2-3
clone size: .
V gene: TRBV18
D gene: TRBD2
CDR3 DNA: TGTGCCAGCTCACCAACCGGGACTAGCGGGGAGCAGTATTTT
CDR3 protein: CASSPTGTSGEQYF

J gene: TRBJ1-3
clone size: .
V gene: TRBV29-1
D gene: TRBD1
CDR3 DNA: TGCAGCGTTGGCCTGGGACAGGGAGGCGGAAACACCATATATTTT
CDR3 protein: CSVGLGQGGGNTIYF

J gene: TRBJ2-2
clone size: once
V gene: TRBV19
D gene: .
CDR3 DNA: TGTGCCAGTAGTATAGGGGCCTCCGGGGAGCTGTTTTTT
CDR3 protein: CASSIGASGELFF

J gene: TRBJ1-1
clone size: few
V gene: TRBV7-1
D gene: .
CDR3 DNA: TGTGCCAGCAGCTTAAACCCCAAGACTGAAGCTTTCTTT
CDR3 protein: CASSLNPKTEAFF

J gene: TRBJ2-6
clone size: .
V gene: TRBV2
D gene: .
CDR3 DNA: TGTGCCAGCAGCACTACAGGGTCCGGGGCCAACGTCCTGACTTTC
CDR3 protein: CASSTTGSGANVLTF

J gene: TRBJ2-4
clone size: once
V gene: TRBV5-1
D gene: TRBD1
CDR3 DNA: TGCGCCAGCAGTGCCACAGGGGATGCCAAAAACATTCAGTACTTC
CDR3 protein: CASSATGDAKNIQYF

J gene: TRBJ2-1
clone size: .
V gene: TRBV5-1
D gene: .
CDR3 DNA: TGCGCCAGCAGCTTGGGACAGTCCTACAATGAGCAGTTCTTC
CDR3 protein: CASSLGQSYNEQFF

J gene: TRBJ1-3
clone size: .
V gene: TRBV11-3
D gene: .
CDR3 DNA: TGTGCCAGCAGCTCGGGGGGCAGTTCACGGATCGGAAACACCATATATTTT
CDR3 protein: CASSSGGSSRIGNTIYF

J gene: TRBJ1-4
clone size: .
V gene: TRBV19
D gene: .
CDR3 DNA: TGTGCCAGTAACCAGGGGAATAATGAAAAACTGTTTTTT
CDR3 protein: CASNQGNNEKLFF

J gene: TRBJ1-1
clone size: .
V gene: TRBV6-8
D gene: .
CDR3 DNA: TGTGCCAGCAATTCATGGGCGGTGAACACTGAAGCTTTCTTT
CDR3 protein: CASNSWAVNTEAFF

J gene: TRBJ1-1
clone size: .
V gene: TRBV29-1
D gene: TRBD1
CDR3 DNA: TGCAGCGGGAGATTTGACAGGGGACGGACTGAAGCTTTCTTT
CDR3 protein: CSGRFDRGRTEAFF

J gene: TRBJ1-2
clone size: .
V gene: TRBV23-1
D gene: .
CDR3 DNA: TGCGCCAGCAGTCAATCTGAGGGAACCGGCCCTGGCTACACCTTC
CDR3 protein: CASSQSEGTGPGYTF

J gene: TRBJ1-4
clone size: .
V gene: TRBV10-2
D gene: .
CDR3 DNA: TGCGCCAGCAGGGAGGTCAATGGCGAAAAACTGTTTTTT
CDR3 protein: CASREVNGEKLFF

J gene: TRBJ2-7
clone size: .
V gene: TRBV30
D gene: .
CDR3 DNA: TGTGCCCACCAAGGGGGGAGGGGGCGCGAGCAGTACTTC
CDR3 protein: CAHQGGRGREQYF

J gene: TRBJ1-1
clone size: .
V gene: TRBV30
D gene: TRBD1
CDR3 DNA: TGTGCCTGGAGTCTCAGGACAGGAGGGAACACTGAAGCTTTCTTT
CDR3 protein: CAWSLRTGGNTEAFF

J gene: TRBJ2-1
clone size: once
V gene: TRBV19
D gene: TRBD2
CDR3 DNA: TGTGCCAGTAGTATGTCGAGCGGGGGGGCCAGAGAGCAGTTCTTC
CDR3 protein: CASSMSSGGAREQFF

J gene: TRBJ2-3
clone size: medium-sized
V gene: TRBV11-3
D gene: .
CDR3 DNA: TGTGCCAGCAGCTTAGGGACTGCGGATCCCACAGATACGCAGTATTTT
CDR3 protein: CASSLGTADPTDTQYF

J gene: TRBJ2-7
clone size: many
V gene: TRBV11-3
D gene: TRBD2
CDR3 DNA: TGTGCCAGCAGCCCCAAGTGGAGACTAGCGGGTCAGGGGGACGAGCAGTACTTC
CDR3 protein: CASSPKWRLAGQGDEQYF

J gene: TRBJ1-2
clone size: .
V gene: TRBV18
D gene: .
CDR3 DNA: TGTGCCAGCTCACCATGGCGGGAAACCTATGGCTACACCTTC
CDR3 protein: CASSPWRETYGYTF

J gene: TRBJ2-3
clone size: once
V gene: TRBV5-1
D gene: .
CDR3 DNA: TGCGCCAGCAGCTCGGCAGGATCCTCTAGCACAGATACGCAGTATTTT
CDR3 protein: CASSSAGSSSTDTQYF

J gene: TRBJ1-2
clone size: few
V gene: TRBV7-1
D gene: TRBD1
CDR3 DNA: TGTGCCAGCAGCTTTCCTGGACAGGGGGCGAGAGGCTACACCTTC
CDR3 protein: CASSFPGQGARGYTF

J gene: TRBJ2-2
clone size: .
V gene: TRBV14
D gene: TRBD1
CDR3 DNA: TGTGCCAGCACCCCAGGGGGCACCGGGGAGCTGTTTTTT
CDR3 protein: CASTPGGTGELFF

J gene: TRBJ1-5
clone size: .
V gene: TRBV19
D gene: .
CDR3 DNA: TGTGCCAGCCGGGGGAGCAATCAGCCCCAGCATTTT
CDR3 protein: CASRGSNQPQHF

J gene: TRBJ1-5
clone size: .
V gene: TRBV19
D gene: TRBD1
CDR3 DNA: TGTGCCAGTAGTTCCCCGCCGGGACAGGGGGGGTATCAGCCCCAGCATTTT
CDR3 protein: CASSSPPGQGGYQPQHF

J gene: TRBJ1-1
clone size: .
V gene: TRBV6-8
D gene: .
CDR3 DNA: TGTGCCAGCAGTTACTACCTGGGCAGGGGTGCCACTGAAGCTTTCTTT
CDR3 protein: CASSYYLGRGATEAFF

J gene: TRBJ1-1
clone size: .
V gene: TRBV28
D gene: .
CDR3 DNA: TGTGCCAGCAGACAATACAGGGAGGTTGAAGCTTTCTTT
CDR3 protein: CASRQYREVEAFF

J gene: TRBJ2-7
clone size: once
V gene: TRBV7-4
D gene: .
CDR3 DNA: TGTGCCAGCAGGCTAGCGAGCTCCTACGAGCAGTACTTC
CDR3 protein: CASRLASSYEQYF

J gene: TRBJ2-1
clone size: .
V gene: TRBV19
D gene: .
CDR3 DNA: TGTGCCAGTAGTGTTTCGATGTACAATGAGCAGTTCTTC
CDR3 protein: CASSVSMYNEQFF

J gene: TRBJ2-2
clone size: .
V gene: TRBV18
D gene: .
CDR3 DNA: TGTGCCAGCTCTCTCCTCCCGGACACCGGGGAGCTGTTTTTT
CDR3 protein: CASSLLPDTGELFF

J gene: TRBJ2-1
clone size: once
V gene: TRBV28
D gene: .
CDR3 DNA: TGTGCCAGCAGCCCAGGGGGGAGAAGTTACAATGAGCAGTTCTTC
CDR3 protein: CASSPGGRSYNEQFF

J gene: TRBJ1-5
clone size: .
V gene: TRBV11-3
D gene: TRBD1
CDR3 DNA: TGTGCCAGCAGCTTGGTGGGACAGGGGGACAATCAGCCCCAGCATTTT
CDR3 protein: CASSLVGQGDNQPQHF

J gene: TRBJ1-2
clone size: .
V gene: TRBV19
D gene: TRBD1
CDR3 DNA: TGTGCCAGTAGTCCAAGCCCGGACAGGGTTGGAGGCTACACCTTC
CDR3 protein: CASSPSPDRVGGYTF

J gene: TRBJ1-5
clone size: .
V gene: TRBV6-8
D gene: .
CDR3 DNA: TGTGCCAGCAGTTCCACACAGGGAGTTGGTAATCAGCCCCAGCATTTT
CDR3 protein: CASSSTQGVGNQPQHF

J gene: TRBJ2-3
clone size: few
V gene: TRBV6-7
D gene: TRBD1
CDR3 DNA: TGTGCCAGCAGTTCCGCGGACAGGTTGATTGCGCAGTATTTT
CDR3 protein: CASSSADRLIAQYF

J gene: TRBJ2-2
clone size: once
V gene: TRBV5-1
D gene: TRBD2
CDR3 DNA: TGCGCCAGCAGCCGGCCCCTAGCGGGGGGCCCTCACGGGGAGCTGTTTTTT
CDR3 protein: CASSRPLAGGPHGELFF

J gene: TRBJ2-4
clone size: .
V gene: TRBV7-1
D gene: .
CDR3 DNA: TGTGCCAGCAGCCTGGGGAGCGGCTTAGCCAAAAACATTCAGTACTTC
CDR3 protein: CASSLGSGLAKNIQYF

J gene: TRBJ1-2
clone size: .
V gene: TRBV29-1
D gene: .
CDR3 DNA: TGCAGCGTTGAAGATCCTGCAGTTAACTATGGCTACACCTTC
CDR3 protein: CSVEDPAVNYGYTF

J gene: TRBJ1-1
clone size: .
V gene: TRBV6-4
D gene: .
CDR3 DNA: TGTGCCAGCAGTTTATCGGGACTCGTGAACACTGAAGCTTTCTTT
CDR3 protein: CASSLSGLVNTEAFF

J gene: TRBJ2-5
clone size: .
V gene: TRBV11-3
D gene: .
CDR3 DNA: TGTGCCAGCAGCTTAGGCCAGAGAGGGGGGGAGACCCAGTACTTC
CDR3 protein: CASSLGQRGGETQYF

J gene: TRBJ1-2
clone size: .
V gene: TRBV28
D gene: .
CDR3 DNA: TGTGCCAGCAGTTGGGGAGGGGACTATGGCTACACCTTC
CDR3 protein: CASSWGGDYGYTF

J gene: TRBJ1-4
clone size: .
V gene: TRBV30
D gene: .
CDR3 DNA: TGTGCCTGGAATGTACCCGGGAGCCGGGAAAAACTGTTTTTT
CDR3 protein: CAWNVPGSREKLFF

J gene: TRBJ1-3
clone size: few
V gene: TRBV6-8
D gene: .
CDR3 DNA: TGTGCCAGCAGTTACACACCAGGAAACACCATATATTTT
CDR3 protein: CASSYTPGNTIYF